Below are 26 T cell receptor beta chains sequenced from a single sample in a study of breast tumors, draining lymph nodes, adjacent tissues. MiXCR was run by TCRdb on the multiplex PCR reads, yielding one entry per CDR3 protein. The sample has about 46,000 distinct CDR3 sequences, roughly 24% seen once. Specimen: breast tumor tissue. The source of these receptors is a female donor with breast cancer. Some clones in this sample may be carry-over from other donors' samples.

In its sample, this clonotype was seen many times. This rearrangement joins TRBV5-1 to TRBJ2-4, with 7 bases aligning to TRBD2. Germline V gene data show CDR1 as SGHRS and CDR2 as YFSETQ. This CDR3 is built from 15 residues. The junction had 6 bases not matched to a gene; V was cut back by 0 bases and J by 6 bases. The CDR3 nucleotides read TGCGCCAGCAGCTTGGATGGCGGGGGAGGAAACATTCAGTACTTC. It yields the protein CASSLDGGGGNIQYF.

This clonotype was picked up many times. This chain uses TRBV3-1 with TRBJ1-5; D is uncertain. CDR1 is LGHDT, CDR2 YNNKEL, per germline (reference sequence). This CDR3 is built from 12 residues. Trimming removed 4 bases at V and 3 bases at J, with 4 bases between. The CDR3, as DNA: TGTGCCAGCAGCCTCTCCAATCAGCCCCAGCATTTT. It specifies CASSLSNQPQHF.

This clonotype appeared many times. The gene calls are TRBV11-2 and TRBJ1-4; D not resolved. V lost 1 base to trimming and J lost 5 bases, with 11 bases between them. The CDR3 loop spans 15 amino acids. Germline-derived CDR1 and CDR2 are SGHAT and FQNNGV. For the CDR3, the DNA is TGTGCCAGCAGCTTAGGGGGAATGGTGAATGAAAAACTGTTTTTT. Translating it yields CASSLGGMVNEKLFF.

This clonotype was counted many times. The chain carries TRBV5-1 and TRBJ2-1; TRBD1 is a possible D gene (6 bases). This CDR3 is built from 15 residues. The V end was cut by 8 bases, the J end by 4 bases, with 19 bases between. Germline V gives CDR1 SGHRS, CDR2 YFSETQ. DNA of the CDR3: TGCGCCAGTTCTAGATTGGACAGTCAGTACAATGAGCAGTTCTTC. It yields the protein CASSRLDSQYNEQFF.

This clonotype has at least ten counts. J is TRBJ2-7 and V is TRBV5-1; 9 positions agree with TRBD2. The CDR3 has 14 amino acids. Germline V lookup: CDR1 SGHRS, CDR2 YFSETQ. V shed 0 bases, J shed 4 bases, and the junction held 2 bases outside the gene matches. CDR3 nucleotide sequence: TGCGCCAGCAGCTTGGATAGCGGGAGATACGAGCAGTACTTC. Protein sequence: CASSLDSGRYEQYF.

Comment on this clonotype: It may be a read error: a sequence one base away is much more abundant. Because it lacks the conserved phenylalanine or tryptophan at the end, this CDR3 is likely a read error. The rearrangement links TRBV30 to TRBJ1-2; no clear D. Trimming pared 3 bases from V and 8 bases from J, leaving 13 bases between. This CDR3 comprises 12 residues. CDR1 and CDR2 from the germline V gene are GTSNPN and SVGIG (reference sequence). CDR3 loop: CAWSLPSSGYTL. For the CDR3, the DNA is TGTGCCTGGAGCCTACCGAGTTCAGGCTACACCTTG.

The V gene is TRBV7-2, the J gene TRBJ2-4; D is unclear. Trimming took 1 base from V and 2 from J, leaving 12 bases between them. The CDR3 has 16 residues. Germline CDR1 reads SGHTA; CDR2 reads FQGNSA. This CDR3 reads CASSLVGRGSKNIQYF. CDR3 coding DNA: TGTGCCAGCAGCTTAGTTGGACGTGGGTCCAAAAACATTCAGTACTTC.

This clonotype was detected ten times or more. The V call is TRBV3-1, the J call TRBJ2-3, with 13 bases matching TRBD2. The CDR3 sequence is 19 residues long. CDR1 and CDR2 from the germline V gene are LGHDT and YNNKEL (reference sequence). J gave up 3 bases and V 2 bases, and 11 bases lay outside the gene matches. The CDR3 is CASSQKKPGLAGLTDTQYF. For the CDR3, the DNA is TGTGCCAGCAGCCAAAAAAAACCGGGACTAGCGGGATTAACAGATACGCAGTATTTT.

Of note for this clonotype: This clone may be a read error of a much larger clone one base away. This rearrangement joins TRBV19 to TRBJ1-2; D is possibly TRBD1 (6 bases). Germline values: CDR1 LNHDA, CDR2 SQIVND (reference sequence). Trimming removed 6 bases from V and 10 bases from J, with 24 bases in between. The CDR3 has 15 amino acids. The CDR3 DNA follows: TGTGCCAGTAGGAGAACAAACAGGGATAATCTTGACTACACCTTC. Residues: CASRRTNRDNLDYTF.

This clonotype was picked up many times. The J gene is TRBJ2-1, the V gene TRBV5-6; 14 nucleotides match TRBD2. CDR3 length: 14 amino acids. V lost 3 bases to trimming and J lost 14 bases; unmatched junction nucleotides: 7. The germline CDR1 and CDR2 sequences are SGHDT and YYEEEE. The CDR3 nucleotides read TGTGCCAGCAGCTGGGGGCGGGGACTAGCGGGAGAGTTCTTC. It specifies CASSWGRGLAGEFF.

There are many counts of this clonotype. The chain links TRBV6-6 to TRBJ2-1; a weak D match, TRBD2 (6 bases). V gave up 4 bases and J gave up 5 bases, with 12 bases separating them. Germline CDR1 and CDR2: MNHNY and SVGAGI (reference sequence). The CDR3 extends over 14 amino acids. CDR3: CASSFREVHNEQFF. The CDR3 DNA follows: TGTGCCAGCAGTTTCAGGGAGGTTCACAATGAGCAGTTCTTC.

A remark on this clonotype: Possible read error: a much larger clone is one base away. J is TRBJ2-7 and V is TRBV7-3; 10 positions agree with TRBD1. Unmatched junction bases numbered 7, after V lost 5 bases and J lost 12 bases. CDR1 and CDR2 from the germline V gene are SGHTA and FQGTGA. The length of the CDR3 is 12 residues. For the CDR3, the DNA is TGTGCCAGCAGCCAGACAGGGGGCGCGGGGTACTTC. Its protein is CASSQTGGAGYF.

This clonotype showed up many times. The rearrangement joins TRBV27 to TRBJ2-7, with unresolved D. CDR3 length equals 10 residues. Deletions cut 4 bases from V and 5 bases from J, with 3 bases between. CDR1 is MNHEY and CDR2 is SMNVEV in the germline V gene (reference sequence). The CDR3 spells CASSSHEQYF. The DNA for the CDR3 is TGTGCCAGCAGTTCCCACGAGCAGTACTTC.

This chain links TRBV7-2 with TRBJ2-7; D call uncertain. Between the trimmed V and J ends, which lost 1 base and 4 bases, there was a span of 11 bases. This CDR3 contains 14 residues. The V gene's germline CDR1 is SGHTA and CDR2 FQGNSA. DNA of the CDR3: TGTGCCAGCAGCTTAGGCAGGCTAGTGTACGAGCAGTACTTC. Translating gives CASSLGRLVYEQYF.

This clonotype showed up many times. The chain carries TRBV7-8 and TRBJ2-1; tentative D call: TRBD1 (6 bases). From germline, CDR1 is SGHVS and CDR2 FQNEAQ. The CDR3 runs to 16 residues. The V end lost 1 base, the J end lost 1 base, and 11 bases lay between the germline ends. CDR3 sequence: CASSLGGPGSYNEQFF. The DNA for the CDR3 is TGTGCCAGCAGCTTAGGGGGGCCGGGTTCCTACAATGAGCAGTTCTTC.

The rearrangement uses TRBV5-6 and TRBJ2-4; D unclear. Germline CDR1 and CDR2: SGHDT and YYEEEE. The CDR3 covers 14 residues. V lost 1 base and J 0 bases, leaving 5 bases between the germline ends. The CDR3 loop is CASSLRQAKNIQYF. The CDR3 bases are TGTGCCAGCAGCTTGAGGCAAGCCAAAAACATTCAGTACTTC. The whole variable domain, remainder taken from reference TRBV5-6 and TRBJ2-4, is DAGVTQSPTHLIKTRGQQVTLRCSPKSGHDTVSWYQQALGQGPQFIFQYYEEEERQRGNFPDRFSGHQFPNYSSELNVNALLLGDSALYLCASSLRQAKNIQYFGAGTRLSVL.

This clonotype was counted at least ten times. This chain uses TRBV5-1 with TRBJ1-2; D perhaps matches TRBD1 (5 bases). CDR1 SGHRS and CDR2 YFSETQ come from the germline V gene. The CDR3 has 15 residues. Trimming pared 2 bases from V and 3 bases from J, leaving 14 bases between. The CDR3 sequence is CASSLWRGQDYGYTF. CDR3 DNA sequence: TGCGCCAGCAGCTTATGGAGGGGTCAGGACTATGGCTACACCTTC.

The chain is built from TRBV7-3 and TRBJ2-2; weak D call: TRBD1 (7 bases). V shed 7 bases and J shed 5 bases, with 11 bases lying between them. Germline V lookup: CDR1 SGHTA, CDR2 FQGTGA. The CDR3 extends over 13 amino acids. DNA of the CDR3: TGTGCCAGCAATCAGGGGGGTACCGGGGAGCTGTTTTTT. It is translated as CASNQGGTGELFF.

The J gene is TRBJ2-1, the V gene TRBV20-1; no definite D call. The germline V and J ends were trimmed by 0 bases and 7 bases, with 19 bases remaining between them. The CDR3 length is 16 residues. Looked up from germline, CDR1 is DFQATT and CDR2 is SNEGSKA (reference sequence). The CDR3 nucleotides are TGCAGTGCTAGAGATCTATGGGAAACCGCCGGGAATGAGCAGTTCTTC. Its translation is CSARDLWETAGNEQFF.

Concerning this clonotype: A clone one base away is much larger, so this may be a read error. This chain joins TRBV9 and TRBJ2-5; D is ambiguous. There are 13 residues in the CDR3. In germline, CDR1 is SGDLS, CDR2 YYNGEE. V lost 4 bases, J lost 2 bases, and 9 bases lay in between. The CDR3 nucleotides read TGTGCCAGCAGCATTCGCCCACAAGAGACCCAGTACTTC. This gives the protein CASSIRPQETQYF.

On this clonotype itself: This may be a read error, as it is one base from a much larger clone. The chain recombines TRBV24-1 with TRBJ2-1; possibly TRBD2 for D (5 bases). The CDR3 loop spans 14 amino acids. The V and J ends lost 3 bases and 5 bases respectively, with 10 bases between them. CDR1 is KGHDR, CDR2 SFDVKD, per germline. The CDR3 nucleotides are TGTGCCACCAGTGATCCCCTAGCCCACAATGAGCAGTTCTTC. Its translation is CATSDPLAHNEQFF.

This clonotype was seen at least ten times. This chain joins TRBV5-6 and TRBJ2-5; unclear D gene. The CDR3 contains 14 residues. Germline CDR1 SGHDT, CDR2 YYEEEE. Trimming shortened V by 3 bases and J by 1 base, and 10 bases separated the two germline ends. The CDR3 here is CASSSPQVQETQYF. CDR3 coding DNA: TGTGCCAGCAGCTCCCCGCAGGTCCAAGAGACCCAGTACTTC.

This clonotype was detected only a few times. This chain joins TRBV5-4 and TRBJ2-3; D may be TRBD2 (7 bases). This CDR3 has 18 residues. CDR1 is SGHNT, CDR2 YYREEE, per germline (reference sequence). Between the trimmed V and J ends, which lost 4 bases and 3 bases, there was a span of 24 bases. CDR3 coding DNA: TGTGCCAGCAGCGGCTGGGGGGGGGTAGGGGGAAAAACAGATACGCAGTATTTT. Protein sequence: CASSGWGGVGGKTDTQYF.

This clonotype was picked up many times. V usage is TRBV27 and J usage is TRBJ2-7; D is uncertain. The CDR3 length is 13 residues. The germline V and J ends were trimmed by 6 bases and 6 bases, with 15 bases remaining between them. Germline CDR1 and CDR2: MNHEY and SMNVEV (reference sequence). The CDR3 nucleotides are TGTGCCAGCAGCCCCCGTCCCACCGCCGAGCAGTACTTC. Translated, it gives CASSPRPTAEQYF.

V is TRBV20-1 and J is TRBJ2-1, with TRBD2 matching 7 bases. The V gene's germline CDR1 is DFQATT and CDR2 SNEGSKA (reference sequence). After removal of 3 bases from V and 16 bases from J, the junction contained 12 bases not matched to a gene. The length of the CDR3 is 12 residues. The CDR3 spells CSASGGLLGNFF. CDR3 sequence (DNA): TGCAGTGCTAGCGGGGGACTACTGGGCAACTTCTTC.

To note about this clonotype: Lacking the conserved final phenylalanine or tryptophan, this CDR3 likely reflects a read error. V usage is TRBV5-4 and J usage is TRBJ2-3; 12 bases align to TRBD2. V gave up 0 bases and J gave up 6 bases; unmatched junction bases: 5. CDR1 is SGHNT, CDR2 YYREEE, per germline (reference sequence). The CDR3 is 16 residues long. The CDR3 coding sequence is TGTGCCAGCAGCTTGGGGACTAGCGGGACCTCGGATACGCAGTATCTT. It encodes CASSLGTSGTSDTQYL.